Listed below are T cell receptor beta chains from one sample, sequenced in a study of cytomegalovirus exposure and HLA in healthy donors. The repertoire was sequenced with immunoSEQ multiplex PCR; TCRdb's copy has only in-frame clones and lacks some. This sample has roughly 97,000 clones, with about 80% found just once. Sequences were obtained from PBMCs. All receptors come from a woman younger than 30 in good health and CMV-seropositive. CDR3s include the opening cysteine and the closing phenylalanine or tryptophan. The D gene is left open where the match is weak. Some rows mark clone size as missing; the rest say once, few, many or name a class of expanded clone.

.	TRBV5-6	.	TRBJ2-7	TGTGCCAGCAGCTTGTACTCCTACTACGAGCAGTACTTC	CASSLYSYYEQYF
.	TRBV28	TRBD2	TRBJ2-5	TGTGCCAGCAGTTTAATCCTAGCGGGATATGGAGAGACCCAGTACTTC	CASSLILAGYGETQYF
.	TRBV9	.	TRBJ2-3	TGTGCCAGCAGGGGGCTTAGCACAGATACGCAGTATTTT	CASRGLSTDTQYF
.	TRBV30	.	TRBJ2-7	TGTGCCTGGAGTAAACAGGAAACCTCCTACGAGCAGTACTTC	CAWSKQETSYEQYF
few	TRBV10-1	.	TRBJ2-5	TGCGCCAGCAGTTTCGGGGAGACCCAGTACTTC	CASSFGETQYF
.	TRBV28	.	TRBJ1-1	TGTGCCAGCAGCCTTGGGGGCGGCACTGAAGCTTTCTTT	CASSLGGGTEAFF
.	TRBV11-2	.	TRBJ1-3	TGTGCCAGCAGCTTAGGAGGGGGCTCTGGAAACACCATATATTTT	CASSLGGGSGNTIYF
.	TRBV10-3	TRBD2	TRBJ2-1	TGTGCCATCAGTGGAATTCAAGCGGGAACATACAATGAGCAGTTCTTC	CAISGIQAGTYNEQFF
.	TRBV7-9	TRBD1	TRBJ1-5	TGTGCCAGCAGCCCAGGGACAGAGAACAATCAGCCCCAGCATTTT	CASSPGTENNQPQHF
.	TRBV4-1	TRBD2	TRBJ2-1	TGCGCCAGCAGCCATCCCGGGACTAGCGGGAGAATTGGTGAGCAGTTCTTC	CASSHPGTSGRIGEQFF
.	TRBV5-1	.	TRBJ2-3	TGCGCCAGCAGCCTAAACCCGCAAGGTGGCGGGATTACAGATACGCAGTATTTT	CASSLNPQGGGITDTQYF
.	TRBV6-1	.	TRBJ2-7	TGTGCCAGCAGTGAAGGGATTAGCCATTCCTACGAGCAGTACTTC	CASSEGISHSYEQYF
.	TRBV19	.	TRBJ1-2	TGTGCCAGTAGTGAAACCTCCGGGACATATCTCGGCTACACCTTC	CASSETSGTYLGYTF
.	TRBV5-1	.	TRBJ1-4	TGCGCCAGCAGCCCAGGGATTTCACAGGAAAAACTGTTTTTT	CASSPGISQEKLFF
.	TRBV7-9	.	TRBJ1-2	TGTGCCAGCAGCTTAGATCAACTCCATGGCTACACCTTC	CASSLDQLHGYTF
.	TRBV27	TRBD2	TRBJ2-7	TGTGCCACCAGGAGGGTAGCGGGAGATTCAGGGGGCGAGCAGTACTTC	CATRRVAGDSGGEQYF
.	TRBV5-6	.	TRBJ2-1	TGTGCCAGCAGCTTCGGGGTAGTAGAAAATGAGCAGTTCTTC	CASSFGVVENEQFF